These T cell receptor beta chains were read from a single sample in a study of radiation and T cells in renal cell carcinoma. Profiled with immunoSEQ multiplex PCR; TCRdb holds only in-frame clones, not every one. Of 75,000 to 90,000 clones listed, 89% are singletons. The sample in question was blood, obtained from a patient whose treatment included radiotherapy and nephrectomy. Receptors originate from a woman between 70 and 85 years old with renal cell carcinoma. Each CDR3 is given with its conserved first and last residue. Each record gives: CDR3 DNA, CDR3 protein, V gene, J gene, clone size, D gene. The D gene is left open where the match is weak. The size field is filled for only some rows; it gives once, few, many or a size class.

CDR3 DNA: TGTGCCAGCAGTGATCAGCTGGGTGTCTACGAGCAGTACTTC
CDR3 protein: CASSDQLGVYEQYF
V gene: TRBV2
J gene: TRBJ2-7
clone size: .
D gene: .

CDR3 DNA: TGTGCCAGCGAGACAGGGGGCAGGTCCTACAATGAGCAGTTCTTC
CDR3 protein: CASETGGRSYNEQFF
V gene: TRBV19
J gene: TRBJ2-1
clone size: .
D gene: TRBD1

CDR3 DNA: TGTGCCAGCAGCCTTGACACCTCGCGCACCTACGAGCAGTACTTC
CDR3 protein: CASSLDTSRTYEQYF
V gene: TRBV6-1
J gene: TRBJ2-7
clone size: .
D gene: .

CDR3 DNA: TGTGCCAGCTCAGGCCAAGGGGATGAGCAGTTCTTC
CDR3 protein: CASSGQGDEQFF
V gene: TRBV18
J gene: TRBJ2-1
clone size: once
D gene: .

CDR3 DNA: TGTGCCAGCAGGTCGGACTCAAACTACAATGAGCAGTTCTTC
CDR3 protein: CASRSDSNYNEQFF
V gene: TRBV7-9
J gene: TRBJ2-1
clone size: once
D gene: .

CDR3 DNA: TGTGCCAGCAGTGAGGGGGCGGTGAACACTGAAGCTTTCTTT
CDR3 protein: CASSEGAVNTEAFF
V gene: TRBV6-1
J gene: TRBJ1-1
clone size: .
D gene: .

CDR3 DNA: TGTGCCAGCAGCCAAGATCCAGGGCGCAATCAGCCCCAGCATTTT
CDR3 protein: CASSQDPGRNQPQHF
V gene: TRBV4-2
J gene: TRBJ1-5
clone size: .
D gene: .

CDR3 DNA: TGTGCCAGCAGTGAAGTTCGGGACAGGGACCTTCCTGGGGCCAACGTCCTGACTTTC
CDR3 protein: CASSEVRDRDLPGANVLTF
V gene: TRBV2
J gene: TRBJ2-6
clone size: .
D gene: TRBD1

CDR3 DNA: TGTGCCTGGAGTTTCCAAGAGACCCAGTACTTC
CDR3 protein: CAWSFQETQYF
V gene: TRBV30
J gene: TRBJ2-5
clone size: .
D gene: .

CDR3 DNA: TGTGCCAGTAGTAGGGACAGGAATACATACTCCTACAATGAGCAGTTCTTC
CDR3 protein: CASSRDRNTYSYNEQFF
V gene: TRBV19
J gene: TRBJ2-1
clone size: .
D gene: TRBD1

CDR3 DNA: TGTGCCAGCAGTCCGGATGGTGGGGCAAACTCACCCCTCCACTTT
CDR3 protein: CASSPDGGANSPLHF
V gene: TRBV6-5
J gene: TRBJ1-6
clone size: .
D gene: .

CDR3 DNA: TGTGCCAGTAGTAGTGGGACAGGGGGCGGAGAGACCCAGTACTTC
CDR3 protein: CASSSGTGGGETQYF
V gene: TRBV19
J gene: TRBJ2-5
clone size: .
D gene: TRBD1

CDR3 DNA: TGTGCCAGCAGGACACAAGAGACCCAGTACTTC
CDR3 protein: CASRTQETQYF
V gene: TRBV2
J gene: TRBJ2-5
clone size: .
D gene: .

CDR3 DNA: TGTGCCAGCAGTGAAACGGGGATGAACACTGAAGCTTTCTTT
CDR3 protein: CASSETGMNTEAFF
V gene: TRBV2
J gene: TRBJ1-1
clone size: .
D gene: .

CDR3 DNA: TGTGCCAGCAGTGGAATACAGGGGGCATGGGAGCAGTACTTC
CDR3 protein: CASSGIQGAWEQYF
V gene: TRBV11-2
J gene: TRBJ2-7
clone size: .
D gene: TRBD1

CDR3 DNA: TGTGCCAGCAGCTACGACGGGCACACCGGGGAGCTGTTTTTT
CDR3 protein: CASSYDGHTGELFF
V gene: TRBV7-9
J gene: TRBJ2-2
clone size: .
D gene: .

CDR3 DNA: TGTGCCAGCTCACCTACCACAGGGTCCGGGGAGCTGTTTTTT
CDR3 protein: CASSPTTGSGELFF
V gene: TRBV18
J gene: TRBJ2-2
clone size: once
D gene: .

CDR3 DNA: TGTGCCAGCAGCTTGGAAACAGGGCGGAGGGACATTCAGTACTTC
CDR3 protein: CASSLETGRRDIQYF
V gene: TRBV5-4
J gene: TRBJ2-4
clone size: .
D gene: .

CDR3 DNA: TGTGCCAGCAGTTACCTTCTGAACACCGGGGAGCTGTTTTTT
CDR3 protein: CASSYLLNTGELFF
V gene: TRBV6-6
J gene: TRBJ2-2
clone size: .
D gene: .

CDR3 DNA: TGTGCCAGCAGCCCAGGGCTTCGGAATTCACCCCTCCACTTT
CDR3 protein: CASSPGLRNSPLHF
V gene: TRBV7-9
J gene: TRBJ1-6
clone size: few
D gene: .

CDR3 DNA: TGTGCCAGCAGCTTAGGTCGTTGTCAGAGGCGGGGGCAATCCTACGAGCAGTACTTC
CDR3 protein: CASSLGRCQRRGQSYEQYF
V gene: TRBV12-1
J gene: TRBJ2-7
clone size: .
D gene: .

CDR3 DNA: TGTGCCAGCAGTTACCTGGGGGCCAACGTTCTGACTTTC
CDR3 protein: CASSYLGANVLTF
V gene: TRBV6-5
J gene: TRBJ2-6
clone size: once
D gene: .

CDR3 DNA: TGTGCCAGTAGTGCCCAGGGTACTGGGGCCAACGTCCTGACTTTC
CDR3 protein: CASSAQGTGANVLTF
V gene: TRBV19
J gene: TRBJ2-6
clone size: .
D gene: .

CDR3 DNA: TGCAGCGTTGAGAGGGACAGGTTGGGCACTGAAGCTTTCTTT
CDR3 protein: CSVERDRLGTEAFF
V gene: TRBV29-1
J gene: TRBJ1-1
clone size: .
D gene: TRBD1

CDR3 DNA: TGCGCCAGCAGCTTGGCCGGGGGGATCAATGAGCAGTTCTTC
CDR3 protein: CASSLAGGINEQFF
V gene: TRBV5-1
J gene: TRBJ2-1
clone size: .
D gene: TRBD2

CDR3 DNA: TGTGCCAGCTCACCCTCCGGGACAGGGGGCACAGATACGCAGTATTTT
CDR3 protein: CASSPSGTGGTDTQYF
V gene: TRBV18
J gene: TRBJ2-3
clone size: .
D gene: TRBD1

CDR3 DNA: TGTGCCAGTAACAGGGGGTATGGCACTGAAGCTTTCTTT
CDR3 protein: CASNRGYGTEAFF
V gene: TRBV6-1
J gene: TRBJ1-1
clone size: few
D gene: TRBD1

CDR3 DNA: TGTGCCATCAGTGAGTCGATATTCGGCGGCGGCTACACCTTC
CDR3 protein: CAISESIFGGGYTF
V gene: TRBV10-3
J gene: TRBJ1-2
clone size: .
D gene: .

CDR3 DNA: TGTGCCATCAAGGGCGATCAGCCCCAGCATTTT
CDR3 protein: CAIKGDQPQHF
V gene: TRBV10-3
J gene: TRBJ1-5
clone size: few
D gene: .

CDR3 DNA: TGCGCCAGCAACCTGGGAGCCCTAAACACTGAAGCTTTCTTT
CDR3 protein: CASNLGALNTEAFF
V gene: TRBV5-1
J gene: TRBJ1-1
clone size: .
D gene: .

CDR3 DNA: TGTGCCAGCAGCTTAGCGGGGGGTCAGCCCCAGCATTTT
CDR3 protein: CASSLAGGQPQHF
V gene: TRBV7-8
J gene: TRBJ1-5
clone size: once
D gene: .

CDR3 DNA: TGTGCCAGCAGTGGGAAGACAGGGGGACCCACAGATACGCAGTATTTT
CDR3 protein: CASSGKTGGPTDTQYF
V gene: TRBV2
J gene: TRBJ2-3
clone size: .
D gene: TRBD1

CDR3 DNA: TGTGCCTGGAGTGTGGGCCACGAGCAGTACTTC
CDR3 protein: CAWSVGHEQYF
V gene: TRBV30
J gene: TRBJ2-7
clone size: .
D gene: .

CDR3 DNA: TGTGCCAGTAGTATAGGTTTCAGGAACGATGAAAAACTGTTTTTT
CDR3 protein: CASSIGFRNDEKLFF
V gene: TRBV19
J gene: TRBJ1-4
clone size: .
D gene: .

CDR3 DNA: TGTGCCTTAGCGCCTGGGGGTGGAAACACCATATATTTT
CDR3 protein: CALAPGGGNTIYF
V gene: TRBV30
J gene: TRBJ1-3
clone size: .
D gene: .

CDR3 DNA: TGTGCCAGCAGCTTAGGTAGCGGGGGGTCGGGTGAGCAGTTCTTC
CDR3 protein: CASSLGSGGSGEQFF
V gene: TRBV7-2
J gene: TRBJ2-1
clone size: .
D gene: TRBD2

CDR3 DNA: TGTGCCAGCAGCCCCGCGACTAGCCGCTCCTACAATGAGCAGTTCTTC
CDR3 protein: CASSPATSRSYNEQFF
V gene: TRBV7-2
J gene: TRBJ2-1
clone size: .
D gene: TRBD2

CDR3 DNA: TGCGCCAGCAGCCCGACCCATAAGACAAACTATGGCTACACCTTC
CDR3 protein: CASSPTHKTNYGYTF
V gene: TRBV4-3
J gene: TRBJ1-2
clone size: .
D gene: .

CDR3 DNA: TGCGCCAGCAGCCTGGAAGGGCCGGGACCGAGCAATTCACCCCTCCACTTT
CDR3 protein: CASSLEGPGPSNSPLHF
V gene: TRBV5-1
J gene: TRBJ1-6
clone size: .
D gene: .

CDR3 DNA: TGTGCCAGCAGCCGAATGTCCGGAGGACAGGGGTCGACAGAGACCCAGTACTTC
CDR3 protein: CASSRMSGGQGSTETQYF
V gene: TRBV28
J gene: TRBJ2-5
clone size: .
D gene: TRBD1

CDR3 DNA: TGTGCCAGCAGCTTGAACGTGAACACTGAAGCTTTCTTT
CDR3 protein: CASSLNVNTEAFF
V gene: TRBV5-4
J gene: TRBJ1-1
clone size: few
D gene: .

CDR3 DNA: TGTGCCAGCAGCGTAGCGACAGGGCGAAACCCGGGCTACACCTTC
CDR3 protein: CASSVATGRNPGYTF
V gene: TRBV9
J gene: TRBJ1-2
clone size: .
D gene: TRBD1

CDR3 DNA: TGCGCCAGCAGCTTGCAGCGGGGGGGTCTCAATGAGCAGTTCTTC
CDR3 protein: CASSLQRGGLNEQFF
V gene: TRBV5-1
J gene: TRBJ2-1
clone size: .
D gene: TRBD2

CDR3 DNA: TGCGCCAGCAGTGAAACTACGGCAAATTCACCCCTCCACTTT
CDR3 protein: CASSETTANSPLHF
V gene: TRBV10-2
J gene: TRBJ1-6
clone size: .
D gene: .

CDR3 DNA: TGTGCCATCAGTGACCTCCTAGCGGGGGGAAACACCGGGGAGCTGTTTTTT
CDR3 protein: CAISDLLAGGNTGELFF
V gene: TRBV10-3
J gene: TRBJ2-2
clone size: .
D gene: TRBD2

CDR3 DNA: TGTGCCAGCAGCCCACAGGGGGCCCAACTATCTGGGGCCAACGTCCTGACTTTC
CDR3 protein: CASSPQGAQLSGANVLTF
V gene: TRBV7-3
J gene: TRBJ2-6
clone size: once
D gene: TRBD1

CDR3 DNA: TGTGCCAGCAGCCAAAGGCTCACGAACACTGAAGCTTTCTTT
CDR3 protein: CASSQRLTNTEAFF
V gene: TRBV14
J gene: TRBJ1-1
clone size: .
D gene: .

CDR3 DNA: TGTGCCAGCAGCTTAGAGCAGGGGGGTACTGAAGCTTTCTTT
CDR3 protein: CASSLEQGGTEAFF
V gene: TRBV7-9
J gene: TRBJ1-1
clone size: .
D gene: TRBD1

CDR3 DNA: TGTGCCAGCAGTGGGGTGGAAGCGCAGCATTTT
CDR3 protein: CASSGVEAQHF
V gene: TRBV6-6
J gene: TRBJ1-5
clone size: .
D gene: .

CDR3 DNA: TGTGCCAGCAGTTACGTACAGGGGCCCACAGATACGCAGTATTTT
CDR3 protein: CASSYVQGPTDTQYF
V gene: TRBV6-5
J gene: TRBJ2-3
clone size: .
D gene: TRBD1